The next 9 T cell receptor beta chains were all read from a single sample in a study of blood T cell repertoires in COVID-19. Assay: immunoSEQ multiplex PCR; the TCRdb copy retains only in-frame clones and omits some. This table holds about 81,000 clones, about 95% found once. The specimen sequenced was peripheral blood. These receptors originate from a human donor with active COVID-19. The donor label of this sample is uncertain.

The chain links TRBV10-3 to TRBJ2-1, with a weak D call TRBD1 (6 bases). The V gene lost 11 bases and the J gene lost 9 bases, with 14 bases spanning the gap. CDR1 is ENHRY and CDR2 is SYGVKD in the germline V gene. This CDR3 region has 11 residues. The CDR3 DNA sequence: TGTGCCGTACGGGACACCTCTGAGCAGTTCTTC. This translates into CAVRDTSEQFF.

This CDR3 reads CASSWDPSMNTEAFF. In DNA, the CDR3 is TGCGCCAGCAGCTGGGATCCTAGCATGAACACTGAAGCTTTCTTT. The V call is TRBV5-1, the J call TRBJ1-1; D is unclear. Germline values: CDR1 SGHRS, CDR2 YFSETQ. The CDR3 is 15 amino acids. Trimming removed 3 bases from V and 0 bases from J, with 12 bases in between.

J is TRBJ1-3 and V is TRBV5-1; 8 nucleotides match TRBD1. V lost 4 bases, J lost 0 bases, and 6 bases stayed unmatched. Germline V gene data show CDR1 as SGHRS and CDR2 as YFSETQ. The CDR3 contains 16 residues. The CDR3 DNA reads TGCGCCAGCAGCGTCTCAGGGGGCAGCTCTGGAAACACCATATATTTT. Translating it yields CASSVSGGSSGNTIYF.

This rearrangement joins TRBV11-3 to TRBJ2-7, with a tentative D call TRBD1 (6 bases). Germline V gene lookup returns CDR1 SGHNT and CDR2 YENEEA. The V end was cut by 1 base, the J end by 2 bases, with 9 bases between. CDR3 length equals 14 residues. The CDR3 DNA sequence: TGTGCCAGCAGCTTAGCGACAGGACCCTACGAGCAGTACTTC. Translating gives CASSLATGPYEQYF. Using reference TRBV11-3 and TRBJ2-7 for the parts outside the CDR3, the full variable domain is EAGVVQSPRYKIIEKKQPVAFWCNPISGHNTLYWYLQNLGQGPELLIRYENEEAVDDSQLPKDRFSAERLKGVDSTLKIQPAELGDSAVYLCASSLATGPYEQYFGPGTRLTVT.

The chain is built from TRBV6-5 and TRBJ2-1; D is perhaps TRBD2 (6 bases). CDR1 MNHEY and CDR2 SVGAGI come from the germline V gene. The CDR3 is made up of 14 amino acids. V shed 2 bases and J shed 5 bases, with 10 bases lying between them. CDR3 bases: TGTGCCAGCAGTTACACCGGGGGAAACAATGAGCAGTTCTTC. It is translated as CASSYTGGNNEQFF.

The CDR3 loop reads CASSVGGGKYEQYF. CDR3 coding DNA: TGTGCCAGCAGCGTGGGAGGAGGGAAATACGAGCAGTACTTC. The rearrangement links TRBV9 to TRBJ2-7, with D possibly being TRBD2 (6 bases). V was clipped by 2 bases and J by 4 bases, with 13 bases between them. The CDR3 loop spans 14 amino acids. The germline V gene encodes CDR1 SGDLS and CDR2 YYNGEE.

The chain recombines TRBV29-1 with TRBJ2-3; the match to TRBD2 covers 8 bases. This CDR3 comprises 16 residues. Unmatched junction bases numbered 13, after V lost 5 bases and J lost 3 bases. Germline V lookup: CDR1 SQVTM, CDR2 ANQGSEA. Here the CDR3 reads CSVKPARGGRTDTQYF. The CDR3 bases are TGCAGCGTTAAACCTGCTAGGGGCGGGAGGACAGATACGCAGTATTTT.

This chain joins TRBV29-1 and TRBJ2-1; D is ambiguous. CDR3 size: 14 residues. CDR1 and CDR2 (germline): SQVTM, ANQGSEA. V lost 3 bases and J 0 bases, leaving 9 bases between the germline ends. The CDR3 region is CSVDSMSSYNEQFF. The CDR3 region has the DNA TGCAGCGTTGACTCCATGAGCTCCTACAATGAGCAGTTCTTC.

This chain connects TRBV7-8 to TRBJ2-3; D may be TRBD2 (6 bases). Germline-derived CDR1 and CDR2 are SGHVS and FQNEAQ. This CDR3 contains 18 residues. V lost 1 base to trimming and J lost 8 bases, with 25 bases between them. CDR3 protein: CASSLGRWLSGVQGTQYF. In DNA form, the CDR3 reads TGTGCCAGCAGCTTAGGGCGTTGGCTGTCGGGGGTCCAAGGTACGCAGTATTTT.